Listed here is a single T cell receptor beta chain. Its antigen remains unknown. MiXCR, run by TCRdb on the 5' RACE reads, gives a single entry per CDR3 protein. Of fewer than 600,000 distinct CDR3 sequences listed, about 20% are singletons. The V and J ends lost 4 bases and 7 bases respectively, with 13 bases between them. Germline-derived CDR1 and CDR2 are ENHRY and SYGVKD. This CDR3 is built from 13 residues. This sample is drawn from a study of T-cell memory formation after mild COVID-19. Notes on the study in general: Of the contracting clones, CD4+ ones lay mainly in CM and EM, and CD8+ ones in EMRA.

The chain employs TRBV10-3 and TRBJ2-5; D perhaps matches TRBD2 (5 bases). Sequences were obtained from PBMCs or a T cell subset sorted from them (not recorded which). The receptor comes from an adult woman who had mild COVID-19 (a few samples of this study predate the infection). Cell type and time point are not known. The CDR3 region is CAISGDKGGTQYF. The CDR3, as DNA: TGTGCCATCAGTGGAGACAAAGGAGGGACCCAGTACTTC.